The sequence of this T cell receptor beta chain was determined in a study of cytomegalovirus exposure and HLA in healthy donors. Study-level findings and limits: The study recorded over 150 TCR beta chains that were cytomegalovirus-associated. Later, an analysis found that TCR clusters from the first cohort tended to co-occur in the 120 validation repertoires. Among TCR sequences, most were rare, though some public TCRs appeared in many donors.

Produced via immunoSEQ multiplex PCR; TCRdb's table is partial and in-frame only. The data hold approximately 150,000 clones, with roughly 80% observed a single time. The table lists this clone with a few counts. Its antigen is as yet unknown. Sample: PBMCs. This sequence was found in a man aged 25 to 45 in good health and CMV-seropositive.

The CDR3 loop is CASSPGQQETQYF. The CDR3 DNA reads as TGTGCCAGCAGCCCGGGACAGCAAGAGACCCAGTACTTC. The J gene is TRBJ2-5, the V gene TRBV7-6; 7 nucleotides agree with TRBD1. Germline CDR1 SGHVS, CDR2 FNYEAQ. V was clipped by 5 bases and J by 2 bases; unmatched bases: 2. The CDR3 runs 13 residues.